A selection of T cell receptor beta chains follows, all from one sample in a study of regulatory T cells in long-lasting Graves disease. TCRdb itself ran the multiplex PCR reads through MiXCR, one entry per CDR3 protein. The data hold 380,000 or so distinct CDR3 sequences, with roughly 16% observed a single time. This sample also belongs to another study, concerning T cells in Graves' hyperthyroidism and ophthalmopathy.

The specimen comprised peripheral blood mononuclear cells (PBMCs), sampled at new diagnosis, from a patient treated with antithyroid drugs. These receptors came from a woman aged 18-35 years with Graves disease. Both conserved end residues are part of each CDR3. The order of the fields is V gene, CDR3 protein.

TRBV9,CASSARLRGPGANVLTF
TRBV6-1,CASSIKQFRQPQHF
TRBV5-1,CASGGSDYGYTF
TRBV20-1,CSARDSKTGGLVETQYF
TRBV19,CASSIAAGGVSAGTDTQYF
TRBV6-9,CASSYPLSPLHF
TRBV2,CASSEARTINEQFF
TRBV9,CASSAPGGGFEQFF
TRBV3-1,CASSQAQILSNGAFF
TRBV30,CAWSDKGDKNIQYF
TRBV7-9,CASTAGPTKGGYTF
TRBV20-1,CSAPHGGGDTEAFF
TRBV5-1,CASSIRTSGFYNEQFF
TRBV28,CASTPGGQSYGYTF
TRBV20-1,CSARDPRAGELFF
TRBV12-3/TRBV12-4,CASSLAGGEDTQYF
TRBV27,CASRRRDRGFFSNQPQHF
TRBV5-1,CASSLGGGLNNEQFF
TRBV7-2,CASSPNHGGGLAGPSTDTQYF
TRBV7-9,CASSLFQGPGQSREQYF
TRBV11-2,CASSPPSGFYNEQFF